This T cell receptor beta chain came from a study of blood T cell repertoires in COVID-19. Study information: The study drew acute and convalescent COVID-19 samples from the United States, Italy and Spain. The cDNA or gDNA used as material had been derived from T cells, B-cell-depleted T cells, or PBMCs.

In the source study's methods: By means of reference gene primer amplification, nucleated cell counts were estimated. Clones were read by immunoSEQ multiplex PCR, and TCRdb kept only the in-frame ones, dropping some. The V and J calls and clone size come from that table; D and trimming were worked out from the DNA. The sample contains more than 85,000 clones, approximately 80% of which appear only once. V was pared by 5 bases and J by 7 bases, with 12 bases between. This CDR3 comprises 13 residues. The germline gives CDR1 GTSNPN, CDR2 SVGIG (reference sequence). The sample taken for sequencing was peripheral blood. This TCR was sampled from a woman aged 55 to 70 with acute or convalescent COVID-19. This chain uses TRBV30 with TRBJ1-6; D might be TRBD1 (6 bases). CDR3 sequence (DNA): TGTGCCTGGCAGGACAGCCAAAATTCACCCCTCCACTTT. Protein: CAWQDSQNSPLHF.